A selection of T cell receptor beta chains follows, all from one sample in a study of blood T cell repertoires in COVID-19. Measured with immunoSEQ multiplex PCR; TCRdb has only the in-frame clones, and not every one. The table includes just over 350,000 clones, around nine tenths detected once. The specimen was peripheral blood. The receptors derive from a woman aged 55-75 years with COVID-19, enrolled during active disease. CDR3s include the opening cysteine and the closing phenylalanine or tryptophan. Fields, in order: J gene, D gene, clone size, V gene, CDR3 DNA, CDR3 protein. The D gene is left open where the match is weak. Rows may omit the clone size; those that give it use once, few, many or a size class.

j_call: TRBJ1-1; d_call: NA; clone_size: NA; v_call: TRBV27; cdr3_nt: TGTGCCAGCAGTCCCAACTCCGGGGGGTCTGAAGCTTTCTTT; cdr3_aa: CASSPNSGGSEAFF
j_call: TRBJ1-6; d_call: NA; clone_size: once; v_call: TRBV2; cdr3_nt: TGTGCCAGCACCAACCAGGGGACCTATAATTCACCCCTCCACTTT; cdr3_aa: CASTNQGTYNSPLHF
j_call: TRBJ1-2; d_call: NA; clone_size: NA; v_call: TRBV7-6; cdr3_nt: TGTGCCAGCAGCTTAGACCTTCAGGGGTCCGGTGGCTACACCTTC; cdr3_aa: CASSLDLQGSGGYTF
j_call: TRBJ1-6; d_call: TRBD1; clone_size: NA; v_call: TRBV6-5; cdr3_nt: TGTGCCAGCAGCCTGACAGGGGCCTTTAATTCACCCCTCCACTTT; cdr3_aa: CASSLTGAFNSPLHF
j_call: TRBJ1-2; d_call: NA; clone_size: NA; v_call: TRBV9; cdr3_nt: TGTGCCAGCAGCATCGACACTAACTATGGCTACACCTTC; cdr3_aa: CASSIDTNYGYTF
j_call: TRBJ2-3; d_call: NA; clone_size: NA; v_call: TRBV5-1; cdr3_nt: TGCGCCAGCAGCTTGGATCGCGGGTTGGGTACAGATACGCAGTATTTT; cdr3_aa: CASSLDRGLGTDTQYF
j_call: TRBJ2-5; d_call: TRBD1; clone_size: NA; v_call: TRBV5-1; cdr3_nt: TGCGCCAGCAGCTGGGGGGACAGGGAACAAGAGACCCAGTACTTC; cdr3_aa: CASSWGDREQETQYF
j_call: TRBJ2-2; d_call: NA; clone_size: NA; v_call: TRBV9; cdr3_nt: TGTGCCAGCAGCCCCCGGTGGACCGGGGAGCTGTTTTTT; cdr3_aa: CASSPRWTGELFF
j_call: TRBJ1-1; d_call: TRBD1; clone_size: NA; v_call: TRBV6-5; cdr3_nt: TGTGCCAGCAGCGTACAGGGGTTCGGAACTGAAGCTTTCTTT; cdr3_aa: CASSVQGFGTEAFF
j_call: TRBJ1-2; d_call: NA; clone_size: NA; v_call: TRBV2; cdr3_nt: TGTGCCAGCAGAGAACAGGGCGTCAACGGCTACACCTTC; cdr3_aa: CASREQGVNGYTF
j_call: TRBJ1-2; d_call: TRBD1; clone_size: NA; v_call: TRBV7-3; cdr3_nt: TGTGCCAGCAGCTTAATCGGGACAGGGGTACTGGATGGCTACACCTTC; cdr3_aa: CASSLIGTGVLDGYTF
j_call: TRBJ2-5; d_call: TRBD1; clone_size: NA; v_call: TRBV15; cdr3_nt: TGTGCCACCAGCAGTCCGTCCCATCCAGGGGGCGGGTCCCAAGAGACCCAGTACTTC; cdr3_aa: CATSSPSHPGGGSQETQYF
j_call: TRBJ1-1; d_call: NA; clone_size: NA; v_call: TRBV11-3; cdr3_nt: TGTGCCAGCAGCCAGGGGTTGGATAGCACTGAAGCTTTCTTT; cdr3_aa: CASSQGLDSTEAFF
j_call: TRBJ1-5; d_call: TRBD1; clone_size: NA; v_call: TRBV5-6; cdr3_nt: TGTGCCAGCAGCGCGACAGGGCGAGGGGGCAATCAGCCCCAGCATTTT; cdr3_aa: CASSATGRGGNQPQHF
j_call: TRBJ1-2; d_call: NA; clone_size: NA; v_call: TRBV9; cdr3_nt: TGTGCCAGCAGCCCTAGCCGCGAAAAAGGCTATGGCTACACCTTC; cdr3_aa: CASSPSREKGYGYTF
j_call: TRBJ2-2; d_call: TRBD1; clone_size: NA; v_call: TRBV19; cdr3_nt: TGTGCCAGTGGGTCCTGGACAGGGTCAGTCACCGGGGAGCTGTTTTTT; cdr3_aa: CASGSWTGSVTGELFF
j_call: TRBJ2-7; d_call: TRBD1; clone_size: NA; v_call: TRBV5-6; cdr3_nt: TGTGCCAGCAGCTTCGGACAGGGGGCAGTCGAGCAGTACTTC; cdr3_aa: CASSFGQGAVEQYF
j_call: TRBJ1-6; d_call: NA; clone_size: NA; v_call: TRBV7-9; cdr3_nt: TGTGCCAGCAGCTTCGGACAGAATAATTCACCCCTCCACTTT; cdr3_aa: CASSFGQNNSPLHF
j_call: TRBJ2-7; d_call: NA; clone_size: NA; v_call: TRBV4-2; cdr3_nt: TGTGCCAGCAGCCAAGATCGGTCCACAGGGATCTCCTACGAGCAGTACTTC; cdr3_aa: CASSQDRSTGISYEQYF
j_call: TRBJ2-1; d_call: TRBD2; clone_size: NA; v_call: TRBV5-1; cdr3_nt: TGCGCCAGCAGCCAAGAATCTAGCGGGGGGCCCAATGAGCAGTTCTTC; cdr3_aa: CASSQESSGGPNEQFF
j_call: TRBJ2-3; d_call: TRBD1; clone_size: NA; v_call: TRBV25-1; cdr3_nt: TGTGCCAGCAGTGTAGGGGACAGGGGTTTGCGTACGCAGTATTTT; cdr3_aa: CASSVGDRGLRTQYF
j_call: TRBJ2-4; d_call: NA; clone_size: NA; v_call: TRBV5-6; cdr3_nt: TGTGCCAGCAGCCCGCGGCGGGTCCTCGGAGCCAAAAACATTCAGTACTTC; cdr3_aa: CASSPRRVLGAKNIQYF
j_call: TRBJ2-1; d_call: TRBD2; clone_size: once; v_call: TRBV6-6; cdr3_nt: TGTGCCAGCAGTCCGAGGGCTAGCGGGGGGGTTTATGAGCAGTTCTTC; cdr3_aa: CASSPRASGGVYEQFF
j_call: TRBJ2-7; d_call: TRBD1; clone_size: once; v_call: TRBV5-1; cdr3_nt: TGCGCCAGCAGCACCGGGACAGGGCCCTACGAGCAGTACTTC; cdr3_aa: CASSTGTGPYEQYF
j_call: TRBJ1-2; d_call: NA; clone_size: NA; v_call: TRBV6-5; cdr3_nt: TGTGCCAGCGGCCACGACTATGGCTACACCTTC; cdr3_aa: CASGHDYGYTF
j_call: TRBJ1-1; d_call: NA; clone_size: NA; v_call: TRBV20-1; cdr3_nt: TGCAGTGCCCGGTCACGTACTGAAGCTTTCTTT; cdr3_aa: CSARSRTEAFF
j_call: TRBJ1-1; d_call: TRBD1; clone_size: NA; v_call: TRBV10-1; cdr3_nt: TGCGCCAGCAGTCCAGGGGGCAGCACTGAAGCTTTCTTT; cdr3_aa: CASSPGGSTEAFF
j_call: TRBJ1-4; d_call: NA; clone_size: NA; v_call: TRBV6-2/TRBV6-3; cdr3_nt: TGTGCCAGCAGTACCAAACAGGTAAATAATGAAAAACTGTTTTTT; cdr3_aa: CASSTKQVNNEKLFF
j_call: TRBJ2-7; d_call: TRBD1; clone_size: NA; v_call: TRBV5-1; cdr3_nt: TGCGCCAGCAGCAACCCGTACAGGGGAGCGGCCTACGAGCAGTACTTC; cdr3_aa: CASSNPYRGAAYEQYF
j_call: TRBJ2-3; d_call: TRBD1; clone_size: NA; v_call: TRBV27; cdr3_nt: TGTGCCAGCAGTCCCAGGACAGGGATCCATACAGATACGCAGTATTTT; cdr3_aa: CASSPRTGIHTDTQYF
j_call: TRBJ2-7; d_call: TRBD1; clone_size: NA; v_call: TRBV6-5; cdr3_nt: TGTGCCACGACGGACAGGGGGTACGAGCAGTACTTC; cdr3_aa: CATTDRGYEQYF
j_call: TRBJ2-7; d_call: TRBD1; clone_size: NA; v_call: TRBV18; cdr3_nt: TGTGCCAGCTCACCCCCGACAGGGGGCTACGAGCAGTACTTC; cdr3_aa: CASSPPTGGYEQYF
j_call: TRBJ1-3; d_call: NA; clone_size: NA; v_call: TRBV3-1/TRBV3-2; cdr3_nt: TGTGCCAGCAGCCTACGCGGGGGCTCTGGAAACACCATATATTTT; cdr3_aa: CASSLRGGSGNTIYF
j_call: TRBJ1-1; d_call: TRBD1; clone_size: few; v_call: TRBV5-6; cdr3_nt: TGTGCCAGCAGCCCCTTCGGACAGGGTGAAGCTTTCTTT; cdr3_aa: CASSPFGQGEAFF
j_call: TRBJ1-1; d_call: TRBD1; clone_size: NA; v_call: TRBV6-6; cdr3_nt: TGTGCCAGCAGTTACGCAACAGGGGGTACTGAAGCTTTCTTT; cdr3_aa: CASSYATGGTEAFF
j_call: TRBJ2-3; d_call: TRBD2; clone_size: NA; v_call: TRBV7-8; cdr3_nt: TGTGCCAGCGGGACTAGTGGGCTCAAGGGCACAGATACGCAGTATTTT; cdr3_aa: CASGTSGLKGTDTQYF
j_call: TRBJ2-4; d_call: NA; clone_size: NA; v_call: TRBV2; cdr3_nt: TGTGCCAGCAGTGAAGTGTCCAGGGGGGTCGGGGCCAAAAACATTCAGTACTTC; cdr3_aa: CASSEVSRGVGAKNIQYF
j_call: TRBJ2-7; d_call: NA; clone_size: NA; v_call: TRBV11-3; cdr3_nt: TGTGCCAGCAGCTTGATGGGGCGCGGGGACGAGCAGTACTTC; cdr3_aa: CASSLMGRGDEQYF
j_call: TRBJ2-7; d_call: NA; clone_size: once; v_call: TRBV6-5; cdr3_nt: TGTGCCAGCCGTCCCGGGACATTCTACGAGCAGTACTTC; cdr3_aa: CASRPGTFYEQYF
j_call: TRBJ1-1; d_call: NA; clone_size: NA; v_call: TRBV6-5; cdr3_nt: TGTGCCAGCAGAACGGGGGAGGAGAACACTGAAGCTTTCTTT; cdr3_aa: CASRTGEENTEAFF
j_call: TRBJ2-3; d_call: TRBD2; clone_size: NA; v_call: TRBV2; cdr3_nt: TGTGCCAGCAGTGGGGCTAGCGGGGTGCTCACAGATACGCAGTATTTT; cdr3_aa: CASSGASGVLTDTQYF
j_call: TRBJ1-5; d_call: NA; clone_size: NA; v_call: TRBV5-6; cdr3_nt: TGTGCCAGCAGCTCCACAGGGTATCAGCCCCAGCATTTT; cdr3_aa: CASSSTGYQPQHF
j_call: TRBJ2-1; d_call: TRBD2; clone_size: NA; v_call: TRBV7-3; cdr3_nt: TGTGCCAGCAGCGCGGGACTAGGATCCTACAATGAGCAGTTCTTC; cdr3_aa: CASSAGLGSYNEQFF
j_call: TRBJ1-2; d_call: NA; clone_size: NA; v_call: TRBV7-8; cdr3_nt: TGTGCCAGCAGCCCACCAGACAAGGATTATGGCTACACCTTC; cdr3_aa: CASSPPDKDYGYTF
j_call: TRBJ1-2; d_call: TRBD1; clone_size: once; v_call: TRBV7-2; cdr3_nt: TGTGCCAGCAGGGACAGGGTAGCGTATGGCTACACCTTC; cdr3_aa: CASRDRVAYGYTF
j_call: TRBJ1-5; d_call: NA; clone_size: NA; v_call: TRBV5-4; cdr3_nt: TGTGCCAGCAGCTTTGGTGGAGGCCAGAACAATCAGCCCCAGCATTTT; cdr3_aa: CASSFGGGQNNQPQHF
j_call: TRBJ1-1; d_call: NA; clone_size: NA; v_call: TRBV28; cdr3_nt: TGTGCCAGCAGTTCAGGGATTTGGGGTGAAGCTTTCTTT; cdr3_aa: CASSSGIWGEAFF
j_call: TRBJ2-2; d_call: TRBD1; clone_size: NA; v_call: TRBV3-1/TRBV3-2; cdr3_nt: TGTGCCAGCAGCCAAGGGGGACAGGGCGGGCACACCGGGGAGCTGTTTTTT; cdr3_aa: CASSQGGQGGHTGELFF
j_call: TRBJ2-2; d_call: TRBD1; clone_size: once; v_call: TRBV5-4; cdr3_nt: TGTGCCAGCACCACAGGGGGCGCCGGCACCGGGGAGCTGTTTTTT; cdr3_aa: CASTTGGAGTGELFF
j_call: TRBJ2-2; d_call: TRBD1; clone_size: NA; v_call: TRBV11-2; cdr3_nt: TGTGCCAGCAGCTTAGGACAGGGGAGAACCGGGGAGCTGTTTTTT; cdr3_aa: CASSLGQGRTGELFF
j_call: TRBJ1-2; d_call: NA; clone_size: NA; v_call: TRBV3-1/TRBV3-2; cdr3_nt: TGTGCCAGCAGTATCAGGGGTCAGGGCTACACCTTC; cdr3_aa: CASSIRGQGYTF
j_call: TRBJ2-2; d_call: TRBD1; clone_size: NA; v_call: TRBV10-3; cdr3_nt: TGTGCCATCAGTGAGGCCGGGACAGGGAGAACCGGGGAGCTGTTTTTT; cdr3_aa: CAISEAGTGRTGELFF
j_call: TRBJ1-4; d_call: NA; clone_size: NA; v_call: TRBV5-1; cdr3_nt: TGCGCCAGCACCCCTGAGAACGGGGGTTCTAATGAAAAACTGTTTTTT; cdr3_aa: CASTPENGGSNEKLFF